This TCR beta chain comes out of a study of cytomegalovirus exposure and HLA in healthy donors. The overall study: Falling in the Caucasian-associated ancestry cluster were approximately 84% of under 500 genotyped donors. Study-wide results and limits: Associated with cytomegalovirus, according to the listing, were about 160 TCR beta chains. In a later analysis, V- and J-gene trimming of beta chains associated with a DCLRE1C missense variant, replicated independently.

CDR3 length: 15 residues. V was shortened by 4 bases and J by 2 bases, with 15 bases between the two germline ends. Germline V gene data show CDR1 as LNHDA and CDR2 as SQIVND (reference sequence). Details on this clone: Its specificity is not known.

The PCR made use of 60 Vbeta and 13 Jbeta primers. Authors' methods: A follow-up analysis tallied tens of millions of unique TCR beta chains, roughly 11 million shared. The data were produced by immunoSEQ multiplex PCR, yet TCRdb's version contains in-frame clones alone and is incomplete. From that table come the V and J calls and clone size; the DNA was used to work out D and trimming. The sample carries roughly 130,000 clones, about four fifths recorded once. The sequence derives from a man aged 25-45 years in good health and CMV-seronegative. The material sequenced was PBMCs. The chain combines TRBV19 with TRBJ2-7; D ambiguous. CDR3 sequence reads: CASSTLHGSAYEQYF. For the CDR3, the DNA is TGTGCCAGTAGTACCTTACACGGGTCGGCCTACGAGCAGTACTTC.